This T cell receptor beta chain is from a study of beta chain features in type 1 diabetes. Study background: Sorted cells numbering around 100,000,000 were examined across all samples.

The V gene end was trimmed by 4 bases and the J gene end by 3 bases; junction bases not matched to a gene: 5. The CDR3 runs 15 residues. Germline V gene data show CDR1 as MNHNY and CDR2 as SVGAGI (reference sequence). Points from the study as a whole: A possible short-template PCR bias applies equally to patients and controls.

Concerning this clone: Its antigen is unidentified.

Reverse transcribing all isolated RNA meant expressed TCRB transcripts were sequenced. Data came from immunoSEQ multiplex PCR; TCRdb stores just in-frame clones and leaves some out. The data contain 360,000 or so clones, about 20% of them seen just once; the ten biggest clones take up around 0.045%. The chain joins TRBV6-6 to TRBJ1-5, with 8 bases matching TRBD1. This TCR came from a young woman in good health. Material for sequencing was naive CD4+ T cells from blood. The chain's CDR3 is CASSSSGGYNQPQHF. The CDR3, as DNA: TGTGCCAGCAGTTCCTCAGGGGGCTACAATCAGCCCCAGCATTTT.